The source of this T cell receptor beta chain is a study of response to subunit inactivated influenza vaccine. Study outcomes and limitations: Few new T cells, the authors suggested, are recruited by each seasonal influenza vaccination.

TCRdb reprocessed the RT-PCR reads with MiXCR, giving one entry per CDR3 protein. The table records about 530,000 distinct CDR3 sequences, roughly 13% of them present only once. About this clonotype itself: The antigen is not known.

The germline CDR1 and CDR2 sequences are SGHAT and FQNNGV. The CDR3 covers 12 residues. J is TRBJ2-7 and V is TRBV11-2; D uncertain. The J call is doubtful: the DNA matches TRBJ2-1 better. The sequence came from a man in his fifties or sixties who received an inactivated influenza vaccine. The sample was PBMCs from blood, taken roughly 6 weeks after vaccination. This CDR3 is CASSLDLSEQFF. The CDR3 DNA reads as TGTGCCAGCAGCTTAGACCTGAGCGAGCAGTTCTTC.